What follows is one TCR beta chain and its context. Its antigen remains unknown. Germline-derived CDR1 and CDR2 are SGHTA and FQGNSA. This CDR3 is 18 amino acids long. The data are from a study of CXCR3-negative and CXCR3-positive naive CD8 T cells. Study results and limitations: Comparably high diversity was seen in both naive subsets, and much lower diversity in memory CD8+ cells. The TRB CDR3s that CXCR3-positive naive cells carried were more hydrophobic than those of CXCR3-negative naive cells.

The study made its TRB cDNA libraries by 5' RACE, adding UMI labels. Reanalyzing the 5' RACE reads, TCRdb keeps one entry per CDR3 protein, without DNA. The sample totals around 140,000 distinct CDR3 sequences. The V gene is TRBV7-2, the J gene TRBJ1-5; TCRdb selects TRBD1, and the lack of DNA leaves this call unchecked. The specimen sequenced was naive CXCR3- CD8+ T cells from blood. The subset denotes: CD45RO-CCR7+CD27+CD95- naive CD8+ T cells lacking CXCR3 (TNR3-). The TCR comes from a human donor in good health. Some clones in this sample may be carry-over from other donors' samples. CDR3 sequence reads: CASSYSGTIGMGNQPQHF.